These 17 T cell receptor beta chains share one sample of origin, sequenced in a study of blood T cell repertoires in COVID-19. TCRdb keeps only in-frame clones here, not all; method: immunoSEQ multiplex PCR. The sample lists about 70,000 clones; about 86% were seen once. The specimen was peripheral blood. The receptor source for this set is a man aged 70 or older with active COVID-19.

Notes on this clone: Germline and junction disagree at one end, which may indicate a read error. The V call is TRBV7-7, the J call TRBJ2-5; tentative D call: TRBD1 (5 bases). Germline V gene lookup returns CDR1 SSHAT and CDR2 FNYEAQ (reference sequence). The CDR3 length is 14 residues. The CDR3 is CASSFRAAQETQYF. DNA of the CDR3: TGTGCTAGCAGCTTCAGGGCAGCCCAAGAGACCCAGTACTTC.

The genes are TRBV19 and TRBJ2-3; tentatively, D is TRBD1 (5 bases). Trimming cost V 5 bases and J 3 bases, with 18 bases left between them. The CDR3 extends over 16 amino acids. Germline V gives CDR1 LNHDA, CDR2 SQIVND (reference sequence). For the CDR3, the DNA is TGTGCCAGTAGTGCGGCAGGGAATGTGGGGACAGATACGCAGTATTTT. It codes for CASSAAGNVGTDTQYF.

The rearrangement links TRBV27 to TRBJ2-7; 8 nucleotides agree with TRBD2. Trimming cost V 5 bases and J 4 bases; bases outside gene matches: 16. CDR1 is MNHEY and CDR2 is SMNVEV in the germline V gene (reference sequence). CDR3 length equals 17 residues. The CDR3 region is CASSPIPRGGGRYEQYF. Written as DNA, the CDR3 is TGTGCCAGCAGTCCCATACCCCGGGGGGGCGGGAGGTACGAGCAGTACTTC.

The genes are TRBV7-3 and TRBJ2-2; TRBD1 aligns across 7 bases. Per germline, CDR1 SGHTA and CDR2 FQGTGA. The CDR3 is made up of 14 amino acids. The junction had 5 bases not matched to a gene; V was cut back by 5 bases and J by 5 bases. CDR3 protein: CASSRDRVTGELFF. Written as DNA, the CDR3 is TGTGCCAGCAGCCGGGACAGAGTGACCGGGGAGCTGTTTTTT.

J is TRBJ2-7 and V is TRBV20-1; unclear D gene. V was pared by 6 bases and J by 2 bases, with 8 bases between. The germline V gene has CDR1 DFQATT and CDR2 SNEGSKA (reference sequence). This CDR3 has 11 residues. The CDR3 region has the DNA TGCAGTGCCCCGTTTACCTACGAGCAGTACTTC. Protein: CSAPFTYEQYF.

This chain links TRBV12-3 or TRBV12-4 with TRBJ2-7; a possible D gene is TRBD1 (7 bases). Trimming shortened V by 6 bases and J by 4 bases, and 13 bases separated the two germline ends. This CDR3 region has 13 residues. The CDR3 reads CASRPSGGYEQYF. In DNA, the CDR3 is TGTGCCAGCAGACCCTCAGGGGGGTACGAGCAGTACTTC.

The CDR3 DNA follows: TGTGCCAGCAGCTTGGCCGCAGGCTCCAGCTCCTATAATTCACCCCTCCACTTT. Its translation: CASSLAAGSSSYNSPLHF. V is TRBV5-6 and J is TRBJ1-6, with unresolved D. Germline loops: CDR1 SGHDT, CDR2 YYEEEE. The V end lost 0 bases, the J end lost 0 bases, and 13 bases lay between the germline ends. The CDR3 is 18 amino acids.

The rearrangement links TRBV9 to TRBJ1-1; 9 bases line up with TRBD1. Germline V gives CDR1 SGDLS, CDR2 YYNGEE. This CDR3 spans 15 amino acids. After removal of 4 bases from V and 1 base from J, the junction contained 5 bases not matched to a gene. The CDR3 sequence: CASSPWGQGNTEAFF. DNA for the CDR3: TGTGCCAGCAGCCCCTGGGGACAGGGGAACACTGAAGCTTTCTTT.

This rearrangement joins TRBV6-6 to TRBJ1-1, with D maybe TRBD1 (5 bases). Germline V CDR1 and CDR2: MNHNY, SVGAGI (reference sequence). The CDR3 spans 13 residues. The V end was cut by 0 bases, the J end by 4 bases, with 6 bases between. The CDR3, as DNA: TGTGCCAGCAGTTACTCCGGGGGCACTGAAGCTTTCTTT. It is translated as CASSYSGGTEAFF.

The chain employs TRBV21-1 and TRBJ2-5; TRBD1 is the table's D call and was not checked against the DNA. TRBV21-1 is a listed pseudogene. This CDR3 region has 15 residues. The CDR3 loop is CASSKAQHSGETQYF. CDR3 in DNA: TGTGCCAGCAGCAAAGCCCAGCACTCAGGGGAGACCCAGTACTTC.

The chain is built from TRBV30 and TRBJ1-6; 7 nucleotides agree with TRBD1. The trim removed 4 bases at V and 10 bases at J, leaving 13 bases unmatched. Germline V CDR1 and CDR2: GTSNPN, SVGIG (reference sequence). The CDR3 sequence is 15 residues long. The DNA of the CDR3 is TGTGCCTGGACACCCAAGACAGGGCGAGGATCACCCCTCCACTTT. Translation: CAWTPKTGRGSPLHF.

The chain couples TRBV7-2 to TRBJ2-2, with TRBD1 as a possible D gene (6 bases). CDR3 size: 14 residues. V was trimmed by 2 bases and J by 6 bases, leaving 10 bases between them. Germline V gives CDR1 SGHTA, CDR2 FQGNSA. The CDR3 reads CASSLRTVAGELFF. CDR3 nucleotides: TGTGCCAGCAGCTTACGGACAGTAGCCGGGGAGCTGTTTTTT.

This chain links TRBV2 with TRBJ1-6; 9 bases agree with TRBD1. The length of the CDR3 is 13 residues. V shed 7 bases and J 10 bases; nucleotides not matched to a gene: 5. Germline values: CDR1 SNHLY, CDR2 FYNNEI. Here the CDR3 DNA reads TGTGCCAGCACCGAGGGACAGGGCTCACCCCTCCACTTT. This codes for CASTEGQGSPLHF.

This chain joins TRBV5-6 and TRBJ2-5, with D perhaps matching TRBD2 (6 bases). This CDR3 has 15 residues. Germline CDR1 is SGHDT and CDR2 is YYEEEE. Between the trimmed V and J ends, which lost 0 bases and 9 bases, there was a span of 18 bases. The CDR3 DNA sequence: TGTGCCAGCAGCTTGGGGGCTAGCGCCCCGGCCCCCCAGTACTTC. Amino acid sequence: CASSLGASAPAPQYF.

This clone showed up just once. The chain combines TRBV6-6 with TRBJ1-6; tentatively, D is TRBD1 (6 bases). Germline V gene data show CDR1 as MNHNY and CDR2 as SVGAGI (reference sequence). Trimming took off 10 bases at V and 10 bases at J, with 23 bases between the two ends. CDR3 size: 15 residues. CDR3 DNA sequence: TGTGCCACTACGAGGGGCCAGGGGCTTGGGTCACCCCTCCACTTT. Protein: CATTRGQGLGSPLHF.

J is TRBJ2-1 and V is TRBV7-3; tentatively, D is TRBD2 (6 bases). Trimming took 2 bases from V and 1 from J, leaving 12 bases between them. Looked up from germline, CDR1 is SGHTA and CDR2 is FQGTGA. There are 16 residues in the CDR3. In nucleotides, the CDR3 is TGTGCCAGCAGCTTACGGCGGGACCCATCCTACAATGAGCAGTTCTTC. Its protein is CASSLRRDPSYNEQFF.

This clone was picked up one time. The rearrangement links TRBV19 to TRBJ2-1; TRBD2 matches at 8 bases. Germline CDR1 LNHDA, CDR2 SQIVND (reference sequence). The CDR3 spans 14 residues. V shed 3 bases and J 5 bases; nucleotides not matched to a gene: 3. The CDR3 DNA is TGTGCCAGTAGTATTTGGCGGGGGGACAATGAGCAGTTCTTC. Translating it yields CASSIWRGDNEQFF.